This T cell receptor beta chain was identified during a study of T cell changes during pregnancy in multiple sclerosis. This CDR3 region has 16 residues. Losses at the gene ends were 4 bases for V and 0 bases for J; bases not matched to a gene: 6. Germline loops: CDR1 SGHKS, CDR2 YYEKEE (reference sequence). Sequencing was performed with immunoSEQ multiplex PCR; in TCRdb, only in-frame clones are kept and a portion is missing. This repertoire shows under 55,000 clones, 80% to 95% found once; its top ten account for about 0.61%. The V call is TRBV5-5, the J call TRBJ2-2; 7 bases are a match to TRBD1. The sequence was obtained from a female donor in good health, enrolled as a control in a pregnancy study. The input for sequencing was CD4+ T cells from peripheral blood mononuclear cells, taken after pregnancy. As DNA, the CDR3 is TGTGCCAGCAGCCGAGAGGGACAGACGAACACCGGGGAGCTGTTTTTT. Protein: CASSREGQTNTGELFF.